The present T cell receptor beta chain was sequenced within a study of blood T cell repertoires in COVID-19. On the study more broadly: COVID-19 samples collected from the United States, Italy and Spain covered acute and convalescent phases. PBMCs, B-cell-depleted T cells, or T cells were the source of the cDNA or gDNA that made up the material.

The V gene lost 3 bases and the J gene lost 4 bases, with 12 bases spanning the gap. Germline loops: CDR1 LNHDA, CDR2 SQIVND (reference sequence). The CDR3 runs 14 residues. As processed by the authors: Nucleated cell number was recorded as an estimate derived from reference gene primer amplification. Only in-frame clones appear in the TCRdb table, and some are missing; sequencing was by immunoSEQ multiplex PCR. D and trimming come from the DNA, and the V and J calls and clone size come from that table. In the table there are 130,000 or so clones, 60% to 75% of which are singletons. This clone has more than one count but fewer than ten.

The source material was peripheral blood. V is TRBV19 and J is TRBJ1-2, with no clear D. This receptor was taken from a woman in her sixties or seventies with acute or convalescent COVID-19. The CDR3 sequence is CASSMLGQTYGYTF. DNA of the CDR3: TGTGCCAGTAGTATGCTTGGGCAGACCTATGGCTACACCTTC.